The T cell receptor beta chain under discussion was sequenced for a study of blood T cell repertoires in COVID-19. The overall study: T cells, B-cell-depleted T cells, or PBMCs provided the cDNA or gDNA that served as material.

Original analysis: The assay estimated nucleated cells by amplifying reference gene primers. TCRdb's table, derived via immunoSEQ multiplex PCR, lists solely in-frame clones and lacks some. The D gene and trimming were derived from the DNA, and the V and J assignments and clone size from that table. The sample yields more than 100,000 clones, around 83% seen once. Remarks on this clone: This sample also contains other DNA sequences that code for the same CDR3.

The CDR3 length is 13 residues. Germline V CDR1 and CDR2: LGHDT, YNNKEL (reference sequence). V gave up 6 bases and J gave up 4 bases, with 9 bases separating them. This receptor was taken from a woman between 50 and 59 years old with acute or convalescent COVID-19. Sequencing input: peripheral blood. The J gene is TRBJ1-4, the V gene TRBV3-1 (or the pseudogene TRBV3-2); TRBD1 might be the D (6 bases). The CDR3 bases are TGTGCCAGCAGAGGACAGAATAATGAAAAACTGTTTTTT. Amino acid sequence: CASRGQNNEKLFF.